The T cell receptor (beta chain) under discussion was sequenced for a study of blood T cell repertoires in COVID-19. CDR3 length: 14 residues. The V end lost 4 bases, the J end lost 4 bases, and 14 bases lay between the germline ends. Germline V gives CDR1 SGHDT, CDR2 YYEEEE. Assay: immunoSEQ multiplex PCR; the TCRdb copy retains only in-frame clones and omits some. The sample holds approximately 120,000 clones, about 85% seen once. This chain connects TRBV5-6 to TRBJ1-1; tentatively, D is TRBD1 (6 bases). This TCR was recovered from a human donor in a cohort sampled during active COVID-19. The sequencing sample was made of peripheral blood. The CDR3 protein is CASSPVTGSTEAFF. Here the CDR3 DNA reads TGTGCCAGCAGCCCCGTAACAGGGAGCACTGAAGCTTTCTTT. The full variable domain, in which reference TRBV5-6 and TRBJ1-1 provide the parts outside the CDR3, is DAGVTQSPTHLIKTRGQQVTLRCSPKSGHDTVSWYQQALGQGPQFIFQYYEEEERQRGNFPDRFSGHQFPNYSSELNVNALLLGDSALYLCASSPVTGSTEAFFGQGTRLTVV.